These 30 T cell receptor beta chains were sequenced from one sample in a study of cytotoxic CD8 clonotypes in ibrutinib-treated CLL. The table came from immunoSEQ multiplex PCR; TCRdb's copy has only in-frame clones and leaves some out. The sample contains about 29,000 clones, 75% to 85% of which appear only once. This material consisted of PBMCs, taken after 24 months of ibrutinib treatment. The receptors derive from a human donor with chronic lymphocytic leukemia.

The J gene is TRBJ2-1, the V gene TRBV7-3; 10 bases are a match to TRBD2. The CDR3 totals 13 residues. After removal of 5 bases from V and 9 bases from J, the junction contained 4 bases not matched to a gene. Germline CDR1 SGHTA, CDR2 FQGTGA. CDR3 protein: CASSPLAGREQFF. The DNA of the CDR3 is TGTGCCAGCAGCCCACTAGCGGGGCGTGAGCAGTTCTTC.

The chain is built from TRBV28 and TRBJ2-7; 10 positions agree with TRBD2. The CDR3 is 15 residues long. Trimming at V came to 4 bases and at J to 3 bases, leaving 6 bases not matched to a gene. Germline V gene sequence: CDR1 MDHEN, CDR2 SYDVKM. CDR3 nucleotide sequence: TGTGCCAGCAGTTCCGGGACTAGCGATCACTACGAGCAGTACTTC. As protein: CASSSGTSDHYEQYF.

The rearrangement uses TRBV7-9 and TRBJ1-2; 10 nucleotides align to TRBD1. The CDR3 is 15 amino acids. Germline V lookup: CDR1 SEHNR, CDR2 FQNEAQ (reference sequence). The junction had 6 bases not matched to a gene; V was cut back by 5 bases and J by 3 bases. The CDR3 bases are TGTGCCAGCAGCCCCCCCGGGACAGGGGACTATGGCTACACCTTC. Translated: CASSPPGTGDYGYTF.

This chain connects TRBV9 to TRBJ1-1; D is undetermined. Germline values: CDR1 SGDLS, CDR2 YYNGEE. V shed 3 bases and J shed 5 bases, with 11 bases lying between them. The CDR3 covers 13 residues. The CDR3 sequence is CASSAVSGTEAFF. The CDR3 DNA reads TGTGCCAGCAGCGCCGTCTCTGGAACTGAAGCTTTCTTT.

The chain carries TRBV7-8 and TRBJ1-5; D is perhaps TRBD1 (5 bases). Germline CDR1 SGHVS, CDR2 FQNEAQ. The V end was cut by 2 bases, the J end by 2 bases, with 16 bases between. The CDR3 is 17 amino acids. CDR3 residues: CASSLWGRNFGNQPQHF. For the CDR3, the DNA is TGTGCCAGCAGCTTATGGGGGAGAAACTTTGGCAATCAGCCCCAGCATTTT.

The rearrangement uses TRBV2 and TRBJ1-5, with D possibly TRBD1 on 6 matching bases. V was cut by 4 bases and J by 7 bases, with 8 bases left in between. The length of the CDR3 is 12 residues. CDR1 is SNHLY and CDR2 is FYNNEI in the germline V gene. CDR3 nucleotides: TGTGCCAGCAGTGCAGGGGACCAGCCCCAGCATTTT. Amino acid sequence: CASSAGDQPQHF.

The rearrangement joins TRBV11-3 to TRBJ2-2, with D hard to call. CDR1 and CDR2 from the germline V gene are SGHNT and YENEEA. The CDR3 totals 14 residues. V lost 5 bases and J 3 bases, leaving 10 bases between the germline ends. The CDR3 spells CASSPHGDTGELFF. In DNA form, the CDR3 reads TGTGCCAGCAGCCCCCATGGGGACACCGGGGAGCTGTTTTTT.

DNA of the CDR3: TGTGCCAGCAGCTCTTATTTAGGGTCTGGAAACACCATATATTTT. Its translation is CASSSYLGSGNTIYF. This rearrangement joins TRBV7-2 to TRBJ1-3; D is ambiguous. V was cut by 4 bases and J by 1 base, with 11 bases left in between. This CDR3 is built from 15 residues. Germline CDR1 is SGHTA and CDR2 is FQGNSA.

The chain couples TRBV5-1 to TRBJ2-7; 12 nucleotides agree with TRBD1. This CDR3 region has 20 residues. V shed 4 bases and J 0 bases; nucleotides not matched to a gene: 17. Germline assignment: CDR1 SGHRS and CDR2 YFSETQ. The CDR3 DNA is TGCGCCAGCAGCCCACGCCCGGGACAGGGGGCTTCCCGTGCCTCCTACGAGCAGTACTTC. It encodes CASSPRPGQGASRASYEQYF.

The V and J genes are TRBV5-1 and TRBJ2-3; no firm D call. Germline V lookup: CDR1 SGHRS, CDR2 YFSETQ. V lost 0 bases and J lost 4, with 0 bases in between. The CDR3 length is 11 residues. Here the CDR3 DNA reads TGCGCCAGCAGCTTGGCAGATACGCAGTATTTT. The encoded protein is CASSLADTQYF.

V usage is TRBV27 and J usage is TRBJ2-1; 7 nucleotides match TRBD2. The CDR3 spans 14 residues. Losses at the gene ends were 10 bases for V and 0 bases for J; bases not matched to a gene: 6. Germline lookup yields CDR1 MNHEY and CDR2 SMNVEV (reference sequence). The CDR3: CATSGAISYNEQFF. CDR3 coding DNA: TGTGCCACAAGCGGGGCAATCTCCTACAATGAGCAGTTCTTC.

This chain links TRBV5-1 with TRBJ2-1, with TRBD2 matching over 7 bases. The CDR3 is 17 residues long. J was trimmed by 4 bases and V by 4 bases; bases with no gene match: 14. The germline V gene encodes CDR1 SGHRS and CDR2 YFSETQ. The CDR3 region is CASSPEAGVRGYNEQFF. As DNA, the CDR3 is TGCGCCAGCAGCCCGGAGGCGGGGGTTAGAGGTTACAATGAGCAGTTCTTC.

The chain joins TRBV5-4 to TRBJ2-7; D uncertain. Between the trimmed V and J ends, which lost 0 bases and 2 bases, there was a span of 9 bases. Germline CDR1 SGHNT, CDR2 YYREEE (reference sequence). This CDR3 contains 14 residues. DNA for the CDR3: TGTGCCAGCAGCTTGGATATTGAAACCTACGAGCAGTACTTC. This translates into CASSLDIETYEQYF.

The genes are TRBV4-1 and TRBJ1-6; weak D call: TRBD1 (5 bases). V dropped 4 bases and J dropped 4 bases, with 14 bases sitting between them. This CDR3 spans 16 amino acids. Germline V lookup: CDR1 MGHRA, CDR2 YSYEKL. The CDR3 region is CASSRAGTAYNSPLHF. CDR3 bases: TGCGCCAGCAGCCGGGCCGGGACCGCTTATAATTCACCCCTCCACTTT.

The chain links TRBV10-2 to TRBJ2-5; the D call may be TRBD1 or TRBD2 (5 bases each). Germline-derived CDR1 and CDR2 are WSHSY and SAAADI. Trimming shortened V by 0 bases and J by 9 bases, and 11 bases separated the two germline ends. The length of the CDR3 is 13 residues. The CDR3 is CASSESGTRAQYF. Written as DNA, the CDR3 is TGCGCCAGCAGTGAGTCTGGGACCCGGGCCCAGTACTTC.

The chain couples TRBV28 to TRBJ1-2; D gene ambiguous. This CDR3 contains 14 residues. V lost 2 bases and J lost 7, with 14 bases in between. Germline V gene sequence: CDR1 MDHEN, CDR2 SYDVKM. CDR3 in DNA: TGTGCCAGCAGTTTAGACGACCAGATTGGTGGCTACACCTTC. Translation: CASSLDDQIGGYTF.

This rearrangement joins TRBV19 to TRBJ1-1, with D tentatively TRBD1 (5 bases). CDR1 is LNHDA and CDR2 is SQIVND in the germline V gene (reference sequence). V was shortened by 3 bases and J by 4 bases, with 18 bases between the two germline ends. This CDR3 comprises 16 residues. CDR3 nucleotides: TGTGCCAGTAGTATTGCTAGGGACGCCGGCCGCACTGAAGCTTTCTTT. Translated, it gives CASSIARDAGRTEAFF.

This chain uses TRBV7-3 with TRBJ2-3, with D tentatively TRBD1 (6 bases). Per germline, CDR1 SGHTA and CDR2 FQGTGA. This CDR3 comprises 17 residues. The V end lost 0 bases, the J end lost 3 bases, and 16 bases lay between the germline ends. CDR3 protein: CASSLTLGASGTDTQYF. The CDR3, as DNA: TGTGCCAGCAGCTTAACGCTGGGGGCCTCTGGGACAGATACGCAGTATTTT.

The chain employs TRBV14 and TRBJ2-5; D not resolved. The CDR3 has 11 amino acids. Germline V gene data show CDR1 as SGHDN and CDR2 as FVKESK. V lost 5 bases, J lost 4 bases, and 5 bases lay in between. The DNA of the CDR3 is TGTGCCAGCAGCAACAGAGAGACCCAGTACTTC. Protein: CASSNRETQYF.

CDR3 in amino acids: CASSPLAGGFTGELFF. The CDR3 DNA reads TGTGCCAGCAGCCCGTTAGCGGGGGGTTTCACCGGGGAGCTGTTTTTT. This chain joins TRBV11-1 and TRBJ2-2; TRBD2 aligns across 10 bases. The V segment lost 5 bases and the J segment 4 bases; nucleotides outside the gene matches: 7. CDR1 is SGHAT, CDR2 FQDESV, per germline (reference sequence). The CDR3 has 16 amino acids.

The chain combines TRBV11-2 with TRBJ1-5, with 9 nucleotides matching TRBD1. Germline V gene data show CDR1 as SGHAT and CDR2 as FQNNGV. CDR3 length: 15 amino acids. V trimming: 2 bases; J trimming: 6 bases; junction bases outside the gene matches: 5. CDR3: CASSLTGGAGQPQHF. The CDR3 nucleotides read TGTGCCAGCAGCTTAACAGGGGGCGCGGGTCAGCCCCAGCATTTT.

With regard to this clone: This same CDR3 is encoded by further DNA sequences in the sample. The V and J genes are TRBV27 and TRBJ1-3, with 8 bases fitting TRBD1. Losses at the gene ends were 6 bases for V and 0 bases for J; bases not matched to a gene: 7. There are 16 residues in the CDR3. Germline lookup yields CDR1 MNHEY and CDR2 SMNVEV (reference sequence). The CDR3 bases are TGTGCCAGCAGACCCGACAGGGGTGGCTCTGGAAACACCATATATTTT. The encoded protein is CASRPDRGGSGNTIYF.

This sequence joins TRBV9 and TRBJ1-3; unclear D gene. The V and J ends lost 3 bases and 0 bases respectively, with 7 bases between them. CDR3 size: 14 residues. Germline CDR1 SGDLS, CDR2 YYNGEE. CDR3 coding DNA: TGTGCCAGCAGCGCTGATAGCTCTGGAAACACCATATATTTT. Translating it yields CASSADSSGNTIYF.

This chain links TRBV21-1 with TRBJ2-1; the table's D gene call, TRBD2, was not cross checked with the DNA. TRBV21-1 is a documented pseudogene. The CDR3 is 20 residues long. CDR3 DNA: TGTGCCAGCAGCATTCGGGGCATCTCCGGGACTAGCGGGGCTTTCAATGAGCAGTTCTTC. It codes for CASSIRGISGTSGAFNEQFF.

J is TRBJ1-2 and V is TRBV18; no firm D call. Germline assignment: CDR1 KGHSH and CDR2 LQKENI. The CDR3 has 15 amino acids. Trimming cost V 1 base and J 0 bases, with 9 bases left between them. The CDR3 DNA sequence: TGTGCCAGCTCACCACGGGAAGGGACTAACTATGGCTACACCTTC. It codes for CASSPREGTNYGYTF. The whole variable domain, remainder taken from reference TRBV18 and TRBJ1-2, is NAGVMQNPRHLVRRRGQEARLRCSPMKGHSHVYWYRQLPEEGLKFMVYLQKENIIDESGMPKERFSAEFPKEGPSILRIQQVVRGDSAAYFCASSPREGTNYGYTFGSGTRLTVV.

The chain employs TRBV27 and TRBJ1-4, with 9 nucleotides matching TRBD1. The CDR3 extends over 13 amino acids. Looked up from germline, CDR1 is MNHEY and CDR2 is SMNVEV (reference sequence). V lost 6 bases and J lost 8; bases outside the gene matches: 4. The CDR3 DNA reads TGTGCCAGCAGGGGACAGGGAAGGGAAAAACTGTTTTTT. Its protein product is CASRGQGREKLFF.

V and J are TRBV9 and TRBJ2-4; D may be TRBD1 or TRBD2 (5 bases each). CDR3 length: 16 amino acids. Germline assignment: CDR1 SGDLS and CDR2 YYNGEE. V shed 3 bases and J shed 5 bases, with 18 bases lying between them. CDR3: CASSASLGDGQNIQYF. DNA of the CDR3: TGTGCCAGCAGCGCCTCCCTAGGGGACGGACAAAACATTCAGTACTTC.

This clone was recorded only once. V is TRBV7-2 and J is TRBJ1-2; possibly TRBD1 for D (6 bases). In germline, CDR1 is SGHTA, CDR2 FQGNSA. The CDR3 has 14 amino acids. V was pared by 2 bases and J by 4 bases, with 11 bases between. CDR3 coding DNA: TGTGCCAGCAGCTTAAGTCAGGGGTTCTATGGCTACACCTTC. As protein: CASSLSQGFYGYTF. The whole variable domain, remainder taken from reference TRBV7-2 and TRBJ1-2, is GAGVSQSPSNKVTEKGKDVELRCDPISGHTALYWYRQSLGQGLEFLIYFQGNSAPDKSGLPSDRFSAERTGGSVSTLTIQRTQQEDSAVYLCASSLSQGFYGYTFGSGTRLTVV.

This chain joins TRBV6-5 and TRBJ1-2; no clear D gene. V was cut by 5 bases and J by 3 bases, with 10 bases left in between. Germline loops: CDR1 MNHEY, CDR2 SVGAGI. The CDR3 has 13 amino acids. The CDR3 DNA follows: TGTGCCAGCAGTGACTACAGCTACTATGGCTACACCTTC. Protein product: CASSDYSYYGYTF.

This chain links TRBV29-1 with TRBJ2-7, with TRBD2 matching over 7 bases. Germline assignment: CDR1 SQVTM and CDR2 ANQGSEA. The V gene end was trimmed by 6 bases and the J gene end by 3 bases; junction bases not matched to a gene: 5. The CDR3 is made up of 12 amino acids. The CDR3: CSVDVAGYEQYF. The CDR3 nucleotides are TGCAGCGTGGACGTAGCGGGCTACGAGCAGTACTTC.